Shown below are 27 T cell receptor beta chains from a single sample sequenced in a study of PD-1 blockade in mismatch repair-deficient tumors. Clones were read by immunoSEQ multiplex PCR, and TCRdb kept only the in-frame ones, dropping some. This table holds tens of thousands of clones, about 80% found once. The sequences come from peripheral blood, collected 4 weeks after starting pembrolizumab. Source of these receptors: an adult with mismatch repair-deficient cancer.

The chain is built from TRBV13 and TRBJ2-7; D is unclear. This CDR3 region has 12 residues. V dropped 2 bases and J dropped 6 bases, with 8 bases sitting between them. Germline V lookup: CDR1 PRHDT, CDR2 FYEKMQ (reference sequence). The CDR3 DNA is TGTGCCAGCAGCTTATCCTCGGGCGAGCAGTACTTC. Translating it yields CASSLSSGEQYF.

This CDR3 reads CASSVRGIRDNEQFF. CDR3 nucleotides: TGTGCCAGCAGCGTAAGAGGAATACGGGACAATGAGCAGTTCTTC. V and J are TRBV9 and TRBJ2-1; D unresolved. The germline V and J ends were trimmed by 1 base and 5 bases, with 13 bases remaining between them. The germline gives CDR1 SGDLS, CDR2 YYNGEE. The CDR3 totals 15 residues. Combining the CDR3 with reference TRBV9 and TRBJ2-1 gives the whole variable domain DSGVTQTPKHLITATGQRVTLRCSPRSGDLSVYWYQQSLDQGLQFLIQYYNGEERAKGNILERFSAQQFPDLHSELNLSSLELGDSALYFCASSVRGIRDNEQFFGPGTRLTVL.

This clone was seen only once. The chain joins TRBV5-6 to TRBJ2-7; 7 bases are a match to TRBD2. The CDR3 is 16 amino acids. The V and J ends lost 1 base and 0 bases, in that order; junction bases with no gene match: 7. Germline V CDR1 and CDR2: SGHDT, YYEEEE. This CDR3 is CASSLSHRTSSYEQYF. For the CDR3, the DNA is TGTGCCAGCAGCTTGAGTCATCGGACTAGCTCCTACGAGCAGTACTTC. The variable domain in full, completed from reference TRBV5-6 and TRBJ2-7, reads DAGVTQSPTHLIKTRGQQVTLRCSPKSGHDTVSWYQQALGQGPQFIFQYYEEEERQRGNFPDRFSGHQFPNYSSELNVNALLLGDSALYLCASSLSHRTSSYEQYFGPGTRLTVT.

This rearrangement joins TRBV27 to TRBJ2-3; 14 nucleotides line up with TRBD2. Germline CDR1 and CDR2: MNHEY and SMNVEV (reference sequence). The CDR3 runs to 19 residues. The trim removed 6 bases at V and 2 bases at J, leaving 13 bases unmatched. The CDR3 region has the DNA TGTGCCAGCAGCCCCACTGGCGGGACTAGCGGGAGCTACACAGATACGCAGTATTTT. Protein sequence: CASSPTGGTSGSYTDTQYF.

This CDR3 reads CASSARGGTYNEQFF. CDR3 nucleotides: TGTGCCAGCAGTGCCCGGGGGGGAACTTACAATGAGCAGTTCTTC. V gene TRBV6-4 combines with J gene TRBJ2-1; 8 bases map to TRBD2. The J segment lost 4 bases and the V segment lost 4 bases, leaving 6 bases of the junction unmatched. This CDR3 is 15 amino acids long. Germline V CDR1 and CDR2: MRHNA, SNTAGT.

CDR3 DNA: TGTGCCACCAGCAGTGGAAGAGCGGGCAGACCCTACGAGCAGTACTTC. Protein product: CATSSGRAGRPYEQYF. This chain links TRBV15 with TRBJ2-7; perhaps TRBD2 as D (6 bases). Germline V lookup: CDR1 LNHNV, CDR2 YYDKDF (reference sequence). This CDR3 has 16 amino acids. With 3 bases removed from V and 2 bases from J, the gap between germline ends came to 17 bases.

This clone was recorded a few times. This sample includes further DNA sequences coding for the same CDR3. CDR3 loop: CASSITGSGANVLTF. CDR3 nucleotides: TGTGCCAGTAGTATCACCGGCTCTGGGGCCAACGTCCTGACTTTC. This rearrangement joins TRBV19 to TRBJ2-6, with unresolved D. This CDR3 spans 15 amino acids. Germline V gene sequence: CDR1 LNHDA, CDR2 SQIVND (reference sequence). The ends were cut back, 3 bases at V and 0 bases at J, with 6 bases in the middle.

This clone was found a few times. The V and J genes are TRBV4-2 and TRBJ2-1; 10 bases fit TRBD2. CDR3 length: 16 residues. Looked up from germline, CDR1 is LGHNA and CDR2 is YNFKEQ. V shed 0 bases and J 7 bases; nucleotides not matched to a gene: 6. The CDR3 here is CASSQEASGSFNEQFF. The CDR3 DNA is TGTGCCAGCAGCCAAGAAGCTAGCGGGAGTTTTAATGAGCAGTTCTTC.

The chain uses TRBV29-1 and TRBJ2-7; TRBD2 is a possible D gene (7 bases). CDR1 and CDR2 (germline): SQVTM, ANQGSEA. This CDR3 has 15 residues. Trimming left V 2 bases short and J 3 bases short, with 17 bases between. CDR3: CSVETAGGGGYEQYF. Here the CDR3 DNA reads TGCAGCGTTGAAACGGCCGGCGGGGGCGGCTACGAGCAGTACTTC.

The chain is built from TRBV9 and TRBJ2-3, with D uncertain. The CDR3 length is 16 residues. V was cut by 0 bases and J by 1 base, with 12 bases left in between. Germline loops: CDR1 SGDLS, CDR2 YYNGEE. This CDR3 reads CASSVDYISGTDTQYF. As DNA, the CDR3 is TGTGCCAGCAGCGTAGATTATATCTCAGGCACAGATACGCAGTATTTT.

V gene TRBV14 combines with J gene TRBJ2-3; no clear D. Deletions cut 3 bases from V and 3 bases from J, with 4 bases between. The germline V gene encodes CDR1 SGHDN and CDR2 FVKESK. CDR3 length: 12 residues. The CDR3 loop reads CASSHGTDTQYF. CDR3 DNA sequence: TGTGCCAGCAGCCATGGAACAGATACGCAGTATTTT.

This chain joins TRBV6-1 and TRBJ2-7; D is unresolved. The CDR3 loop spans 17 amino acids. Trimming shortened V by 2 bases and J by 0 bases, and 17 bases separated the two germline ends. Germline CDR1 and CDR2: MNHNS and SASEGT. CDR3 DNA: TGTGCCAGCAGTGAATTCACCTCAAAACAGTACTCCTACGAGCAGTACTTC. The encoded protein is CASSEFTSKQYSYEQYF.

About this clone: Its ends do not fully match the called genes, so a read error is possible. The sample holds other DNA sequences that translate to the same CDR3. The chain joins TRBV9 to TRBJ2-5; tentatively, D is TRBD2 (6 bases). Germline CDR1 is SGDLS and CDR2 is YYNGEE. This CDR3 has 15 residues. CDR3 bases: TGTGCTAGCAGCGGGTCGGGACGCCCCCAAGAGACCCAGTACTTC. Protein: CASSGSGRPQETQYF.

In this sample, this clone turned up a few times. The CDR3 DNA reads TGTGCCACCAGCAGTCTAAGCTGGGGCACTGAAGCTTTCTTT. Amino acids: CATSSLSWGTEAFF. The chain recombines TRBV15 with TRBJ1-1; no clear D gene. Germline assignment: CDR1 LNHNV and CDR2 YYDKDF (reference sequence). CDR3 length: 14 amino acids. Trimming shortened V by 3 bases and J by 4 bases, and 12 bases separated the two germline ends.

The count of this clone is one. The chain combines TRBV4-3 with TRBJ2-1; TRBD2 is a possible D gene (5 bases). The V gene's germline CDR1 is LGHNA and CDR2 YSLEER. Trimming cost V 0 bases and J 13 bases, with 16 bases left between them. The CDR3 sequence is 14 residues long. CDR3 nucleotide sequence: TGCGCCAGCAGCCAAGATATAGAGGGAGCGACCCAGTTCTTC. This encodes CASSQDIEGATQFF.

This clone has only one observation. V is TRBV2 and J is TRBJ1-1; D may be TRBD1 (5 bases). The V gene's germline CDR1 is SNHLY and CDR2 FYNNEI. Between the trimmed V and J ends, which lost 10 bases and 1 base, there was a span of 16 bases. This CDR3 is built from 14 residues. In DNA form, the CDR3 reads TGTGCCACAATGGGGGGGATCTCGAACACTGAAGCTTTCTTT. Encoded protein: CATMGGISNTEAFF.

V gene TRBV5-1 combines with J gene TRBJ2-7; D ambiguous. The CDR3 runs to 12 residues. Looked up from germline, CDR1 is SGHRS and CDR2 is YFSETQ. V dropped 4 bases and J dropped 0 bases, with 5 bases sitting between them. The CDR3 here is CASSASSYEQYF. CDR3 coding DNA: TGCGCCAGCAGCGCCAGCTCCTACGAGCAGTACTTC.

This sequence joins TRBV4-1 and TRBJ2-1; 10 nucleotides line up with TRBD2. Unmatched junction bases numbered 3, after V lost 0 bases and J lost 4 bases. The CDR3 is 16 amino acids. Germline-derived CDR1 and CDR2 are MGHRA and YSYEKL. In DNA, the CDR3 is TGCGCCAGCAGCCAAGAAGCTAGCGGGAGTTACAATGAGCAGTTCTTC. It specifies CASSQEASGSYNEQFF.

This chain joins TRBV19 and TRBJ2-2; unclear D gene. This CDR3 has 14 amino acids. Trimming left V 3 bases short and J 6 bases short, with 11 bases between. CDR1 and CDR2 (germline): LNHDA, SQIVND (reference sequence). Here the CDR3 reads CASSISSLSGELFF. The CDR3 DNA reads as TGTGCCAGTAGTATCAGTTCACTTTCCGGGGAGCTGTTTTTT. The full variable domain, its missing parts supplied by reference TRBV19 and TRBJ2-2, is DGGITQSPKYLFRKEGQNVTLSCEQNLNHDAMYWYRQDPGQGLRLIYYSQIVNDFQKGDIAEGYSVSREKKESFPLTVTSAQKNPTAFYLCASSISSLSGELFFGEGSRLTVL.

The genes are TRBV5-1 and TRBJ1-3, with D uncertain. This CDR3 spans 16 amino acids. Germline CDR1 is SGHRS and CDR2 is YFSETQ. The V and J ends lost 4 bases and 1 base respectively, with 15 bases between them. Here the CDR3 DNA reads TGCGCCAGCAGCACTGGCGCTGGGTCTTCTGGAAACACCATATATTTT. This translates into CASSTGAGSSGNTIYF. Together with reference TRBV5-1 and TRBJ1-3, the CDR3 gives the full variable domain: KAGVTQTPRYLIKTRGQQVTLSCSPISGHRSVSWYQQTPGQGLQFLFEYFSETQRNKGNFPGRFSGRQFSNSRSEMNVSTLELGDSALYLCASSTGAGSSGNTIYFGEGSWLTVV.

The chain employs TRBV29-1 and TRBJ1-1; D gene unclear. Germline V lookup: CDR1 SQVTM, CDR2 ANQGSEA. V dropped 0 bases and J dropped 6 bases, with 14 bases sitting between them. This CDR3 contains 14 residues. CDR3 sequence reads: CSVEDPVQRSEAFF. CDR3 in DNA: TGCAGCGTTGAAGATCCAGTGCAGAGGTCTGAAGCTTTCTTT.

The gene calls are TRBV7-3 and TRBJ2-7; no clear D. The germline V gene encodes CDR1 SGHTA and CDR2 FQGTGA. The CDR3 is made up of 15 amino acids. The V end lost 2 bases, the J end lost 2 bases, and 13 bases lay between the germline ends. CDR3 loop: CASSLSSNGPYEQYF. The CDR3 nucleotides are TGTGCCAGCAGCTTATCCTCGAACGGCCCCTACGAGCAGTACTTC.

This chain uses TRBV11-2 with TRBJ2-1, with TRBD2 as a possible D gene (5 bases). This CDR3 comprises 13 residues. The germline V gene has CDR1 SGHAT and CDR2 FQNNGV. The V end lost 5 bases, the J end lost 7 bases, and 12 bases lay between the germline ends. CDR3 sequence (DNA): TGTGCCAGCAGCGTCGGGATTCATAATGAGCAGTTCTTC. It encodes CASSVGIHNEQFF.

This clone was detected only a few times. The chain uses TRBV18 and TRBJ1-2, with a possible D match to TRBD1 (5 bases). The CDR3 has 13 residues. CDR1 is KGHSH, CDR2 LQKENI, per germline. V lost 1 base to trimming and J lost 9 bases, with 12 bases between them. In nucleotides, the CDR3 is TGTGCCAGCTCACCACAGCCAGGGCATAGCTACACCTTC. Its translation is CASSPQPGHSYTF.

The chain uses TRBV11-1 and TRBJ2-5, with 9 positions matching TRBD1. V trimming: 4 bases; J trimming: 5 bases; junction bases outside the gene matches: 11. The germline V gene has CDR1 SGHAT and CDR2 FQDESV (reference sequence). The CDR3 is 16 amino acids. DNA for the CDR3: TGTGCCAGCAGCTCGGCGACAGGGGGAGAGAGGGAGACCCAGTACTTC. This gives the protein CASSSATGGERETQYF.

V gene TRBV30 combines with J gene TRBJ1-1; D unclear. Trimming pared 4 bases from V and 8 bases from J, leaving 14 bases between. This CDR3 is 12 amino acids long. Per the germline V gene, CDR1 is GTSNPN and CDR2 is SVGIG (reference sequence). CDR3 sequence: CAWKVRRAEAFF. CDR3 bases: TGTGCCTGGAAAGTCAGGAGGGCCGAAGCTTTCTTT.

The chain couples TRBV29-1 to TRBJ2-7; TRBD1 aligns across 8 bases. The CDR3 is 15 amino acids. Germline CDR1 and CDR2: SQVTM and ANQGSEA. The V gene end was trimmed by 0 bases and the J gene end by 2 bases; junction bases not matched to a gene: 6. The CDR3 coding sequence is TGCAGCGTTGAAGATAGTTGGGGACAGGCCTACGAGCAGTACTTC. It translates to CSVEDSWGQAYEQYF.